The source of this T cell receptor beta chain is a study of tumor-infiltrating lymphocytes in primary liver carcinoma (dated by TCRdb to 2016 to 2017). Background for the entire study: Between November 2015 and 2016, about five patients in China with histopathologically diagnosed primary liver carcinoma had their tumors surgically resected. Each sample produced about 3.5 to 8 million productive TCRbeta reads, and read depth showed no significant difference between tissue types. A total of some 35 specimens from 5 patients underwent TCRbeta repertoire sequencing, comprising 25 tumor regions, 5 adjacent noncancerous liver tissues and 5 peripheral blood samples. Of the five patients (three men and two women, aged 30 to 69 years), four had hepatocellular carcinoma and one had combined HCC and intrahepatic cholangiocarcinoma. Across five regions of each liver tumor, along with adjacent normal tissue and blood, the study brought together TCRbeta repertoire sequencing, expression microarrays and whole-exome sequencing. The five patients had tumors staged T1-T3 N0M0, with maximum diameters ranging from 4.2 to 10 cm. High reproducibility was observed for the technical replicate repertoires, with mean shared-clone rates around 0.89 and correlation coefficients above 0.98. The study at large found these results: The top 250 clones made up a significantly larger repertoire fraction in tumors than in blood (p = 0.039). Because only the TCR beta chain was sequenced and unpaired alpha chains were not captured, true repertoire diversity is likely underestimated. Pairs of tumor regions showed greater repertoire overlap (mean around 35%) than tumor-adjacent pairs (roughly 17%) or tumor-blood pairs (roughly 15%), which is consistent with antigen-driven expansion. Since the samples were bulk and unsorted, there was no way to compare CD4+ and CD8+ T cell repertoires. The study included only four or five patients, and the authors note findings should be validated in a larger study.

Blood RNA was extracted from unsorted whole blood using TRIzol reagent, and germline DNA was obtained with the DNeasy Blood & Tissue kit. At the time of sampling, the patients were treatment-naive and had chronic HBV infection. Around 3.6 milliliters of peripheral blood were collected into K2EDTA tubes before surgery. Via the germline V gene, CDR1 is SGHAT and CDR2 FQNNGV. The V end loses 5 bases and the J end loses 9 bases, and a stretch of 7 bases separates them. CDR3 length: 10 amino acids, cysteine to phenylalanine. Of the read, only the CDR3 DNA is kept; its 30 bases are in frame from base 1. Using a constant-region primer and ProtoScript II reverse transcriptase, TCRbeta-specific cDNA was reverse-transcribed from about 460 ng total RNA. The TCRbeta libraries were prepared through three rounds of nested multiplex PCR following a slightly modified ARM-PCR procedure. Each of the first two PCR rounds ran for approximately 10 cycles using multiplex TRBV1-TRBV30 forward primers together with a Cbeta reverse primer. A final 25-cycle PCR with Deep VentR polymerase added sample barcodes and Illumina adapters. Before sequencing, amplicons between 200 and 500 bp were purified from gel using a QIAquick gel extraction kit. An Illumina HiSeq 2500 was used to sequence the TCRbeta amplicons, generating 250-bp paired-end reads. Concerning the study's data processing: Reads were quality-trimmed with Trimmomatic v0.33, and paired reads were merged with FLASH v1.2.11 to recover full CDR3 sequences. MiGEC v1.2.1b assigned V, D and J germline segments to the rearranged TCRbeta sequences. Clonotype statistics and Shannon-Wiener diversity indices were calculated with VDJtools v1.0.0. To reduce sampling bias, subsequent analyses other than the diversity analysis used only the 250 most abundant clonotypes in each sample. Using fastp trimming at Q25 and MiXCR clonotype assembly, TCRdb reanalyzed the public sequencing data and kept in-frame beta chains. Rows with a matching CDR3 protein are joined into one entry that keeps the most common DNA and genes. The V and J calls here are based on TCRdb, not the publication. Within this sample are fewer than 350,000 distinct CDR3 sequences, with roughly two thirds of them counted one time only. 9% to 10% of the sample goes to the ten largest clones.

This clonotype was observed at least ten times. The target of this receptor is not known. No base quality values were provided; no much bigger clone lies one nucleotide off. The sequence joins TRBV11-2 to TRBJ1-2, with no confidently assigned D gene. This sequence originates from a man aged 40-55 years with primary liver carcinoma and hepatitis B virus infection. The sample consisted of peripheral blood. This receptor carries the CDR3 CASSPNSYTF. The DNA sequence is TGTGCCAGCAGCCCCAATAGCTACACCTTC.